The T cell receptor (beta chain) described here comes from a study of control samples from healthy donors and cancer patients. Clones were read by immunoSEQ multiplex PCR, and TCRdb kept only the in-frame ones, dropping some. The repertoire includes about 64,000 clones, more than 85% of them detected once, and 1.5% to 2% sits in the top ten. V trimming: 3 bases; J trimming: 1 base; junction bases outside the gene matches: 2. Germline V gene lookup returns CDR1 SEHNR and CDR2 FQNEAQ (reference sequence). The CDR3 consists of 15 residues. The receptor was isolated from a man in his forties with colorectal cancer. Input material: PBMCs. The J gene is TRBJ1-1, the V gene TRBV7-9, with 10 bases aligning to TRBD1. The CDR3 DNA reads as TGTGCCAGCAGCTTTAGGACAGGGGGGAACACTGAAGCTTTCTTT. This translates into CASSFRTGGNTEAFF.